A single sample gave rise to the 7 T cell receptor beta chains below, sequenced in a study of post-analysis software for immune sequencing data. Points from the study as a whole: Patients had higher frequencies than controls of five or six TRBV segments, including TRBV5-6, TRBV5-1 and TRBV20-1.

Which antigens these TCRs recognize remains unknown. Every TCR beta cDNA library bore unique molecular identifiers. Each CDR3 protein gets one entry after TCRdb re-called the PCR reads with MiXCR. Among about 400,000 distinct CDR3 sequences listed, around 33% were seen once. Sequencing was carried out using blood. These receptors were collected from a girl aged 5-17 years with multiple sclerosis.

The chain recombines TRBV3-1 with TRBJ1-2; 7 positions match TRBD1. Trimming took 1 base from V and 0 from J; bases not matched to a gene: 5. The germline CDR1 and CDR2 sequences are LGHDT and YNNKEL (reference sequence). The CDR3 consists of 16 residues. The CDR3 region is CASSQVRTGTNYGYTF. DNA for the CDR3: TGTGCCAGCAGCCAAGTTAGGACAGGAACTAACTATGGCTACACCTTC.

The V gene is TRBV7-2, the J gene TRBJ2-4, with 9 bases matching TRBD2. This CDR3 has 18 amino acids. J was trimmed by 1 base and V by 0 bases; bases with no gene match: 7. Looked up from germline, CDR1 is SGHTA and CDR2 is FQGNSA. The CDR3 sequence is CASSLALTSGSAKNIQYF. CDR3 DNA sequence: TGTGCCAGCAGCTTAGCCCTGACTAGCGGTTCGGCCAAAAACATTCAGTACTTC.

This chain connects TRBV14 to TRBJ1-4; D gene unclear. With 0 bases removed from V and 0 bases from J, the gap between germline ends came to 14 bases. CDR3 length: 18 residues. Per the germline V gene, CDR1 is SGHDN and CDR2 is FVKESK. The CDR3 region has the DNA TGTGCCAGCAGCCAAGATCCCCCTTTACTTGCAACTAATGAAAAACTGTTTTTT. Its protein product is CASSQDPPLLATNEKLFF.

The sample holds a few counts of this clonotype. This rearrangement joins TRBV7-9 to TRBJ2-7; D not resolved. The CDR3 has 14 residues. CDR1 is SEHNR, CDR2 FQNEAQ, per germline (reference sequence). V lost 5 bases to trimming and J lost 0 bases, with 11 bases between them. This chain's CDR3 is CASSPGSSSYEQYF. DNA for the CDR3: TGTGCCAGCAGCCCTGGATCAAGCTCCTACGAGCAGTACTTC.

The gene calls are TRBV28 and TRBJ2-6; 10 nucleotides agree with TRBD1. Germline loops: CDR1 MDHEN, CDR2 SYDVKM. The J segment lost 0 bases and the V segment lost 8 bases, leaving 10 bases of the junction unmatched. This CDR3 contains 18 residues. CDR3 in DNA: TGTGCCAGCGGGGAGTTGACAGGGGGCTTCTCTGGGGCCAACGTCCTGACTTTC. It is translated as CASGELTGGFSGANVLTF. The whole variable domain, remainder taken from reference TRBV28 and TRBJ2-6, is DVKVTQSSRYLVKRTGEKVFLECVQDMDHENMFWYRQDPGLGLRLIYFSYDVKMKEKGDIPEGYSVSREKKERFSLILESASTNQTSMYLCASGELTGGFSGANVLTFGAGSRLTVL.

The chain has TRBV12-3 or TRBV12-4 and TRBJ1-5; D not resolved. V lost 7 bases and J 6 bases, leaving 13 bases between the germline ends. This CDR3 region has 13 residues. The CDR3 sequence is CASTLGSGQPQHF. The CDR3 nucleotides read TGTGCCAGCACCCTGGGATCTGGTCAGCCCCAGCATTTT.

This rearrangement joins TRBV2 to TRBJ2-4; D perhaps matches TRBD2 (5 bases). The J call is in doubt because the DNA end fits TRBJ2-7 better. There are 11 residues in the CDR3. Germline V gene sequence: CDR1 SNHLY, CDR2 FYNNEI. The CDR3 DNA follows: TGTGCCAGCAGTGAGGAGGACGAGCAGTACTTC. This encodes CASSEEDEQYF.